This TCR beta chain emerged from a study of siplizumab effects on memory and regulatory T cells. Whole-study findings and limits: Roughly 75-96% of proliferating CD4+ or CD8+ clones lacked an assignable naive or memory phenotype.

Only in-frame clones appear in the TCRdb table, and some are missing; sequencing was by immunoSEQ multiplex PCR. The sample includes tens of thousands of clones, approximately 95% of them seen just once. Comment on this clone: Its antigen is currently unknown.

The source of this sequence is a human donor in good health. The specimen sequenced was CD8+ T cells sorted from blood.

The CDR3 coding sequence is TGTGCCAGTAACACCCCTTCCAGGCTCTATGGCTACACCTTC. It specifies CASNTPSRLYGYTF. V and J are TRBV19 and TRBJ1-2; no definite D call. The V gene's germline CDR1 is LNHDA and CDR2 SQIVND (reference sequence). The CDR3 totals 14 residues. The V gene lost 7 bases and the J gene lost 4 bases, with 16 bases spanning the gap. The entire variable domain, with the rest obtained from reference TRBV19 and TRBJ1-2, is as follows: DGGITQSPKYLFRKEGQNVTLSCEQNLNHDAMYWYRQDPGQGLRLIYYSQIVNDFQKGDIAEGYSVSREKKESFPLTVTSAQKNPTAFYLCASNTPSRLYGYTFGSGTRLTVV.